Listed below are T cell receptor beta chains from one sample, sequenced in a study of blood T cell repertoires in COVID-19. This table comes from immunoSEQ multiplex PCR, and its TCRdb copy is limited to in-frame clones, with some not included. The data contain 180,000 or so clones, 80% to 90% of them singletons. The sequenced sample was PBMCs or T cells enriched from blood (not recorded which). The receptors originated from a woman in her fifties or sixties in a cohort exposed to, infected with or recovered from COVID-19 (not recorded which). Each CDR3 is given without its conserved first and last residue.

v_gene,CDR3aa
TRBV7-9,ASSAGANEKLF
TRBV3-1/TRBV3-2,ASSPFFGTSENSYEQY
TRBV13,ASSSVSGHGANVLT
TRBV18,ASSPGQGGNQPQH
TRBV19,ASSISAAGGPTYEQY
TRBV11-2,ASSHLTRTGGKGDTQY
TRBV9,ASSPAGQGFAGELF
TRBV11-2,ASSPDTDQPQH
TRBV5-1,ASSPDSGVSTDTQY
TRBV7-9,ASSLVAAPYEQY
TRBV10-2,ASSENHLAVSTDTQY
TRBV6-5,ASQRGITEAF
TRBV9,ASSVGGRGTGSSPLH
TRBV5-5,ASSLGFGGDSYEQY
TRBV21-1,ASSHPANRGRGNEKLF
TRBV3-1/TRBV3-2,ASSQVGTENSPLH
TRBV29-1,SVEDLAAGAAKNIQY
TRBV10-3,AISESGQGGEQY
TRBV5-1,ASSVAGANVLT
TRBV24-1,ATSETSAYNEQF
TRBV7-8,ASSFVGLADTQY
TRBV7-2,ASSFLGGGNTQY
TRBV12-5,ASASSSGGGETQY
TRBV5-1,ASSLDGGRAYEQY
TRBV10-3,AISDGTGGAAEAF
TRBV19,ASSPPGARGTEAF
TRBV4-1,ASSQVPLALNTDTQY
TRBV19,ASSPSVSSYEQY
TRBV9,ASSIHPGQGMSTEAF
TRBV6-5,ASSTGQSSYNEQF
TRBV24-1,ATSDAASSTTEAF
TRBV3-1/TRBV3-2,ASSPPGVQETQY
TRBV7-9,ASSSPLGDSARQY
TRBV2,ATSDRGSNQPQH
TRBV4-2,ASSPAPGLAGGRTDTQY
TRBV7-9,ASSSRGQKLF
TRBV7-2,ASSLVGGQETQY
TRBV18,ASSSGRGSYEQY
TRBV24-1,ATAPRSSYEQY
TRBV9,ASSTSDRRAPGEQY
TRBV2,ASRAGAGTYEQY
TRBV5-1,ASSLDGGGIGEQY
TRBV6-5,ASSYQNNSPLH
TRBV24-1,ATSETGRVENEKLF
TRBV11-2,ASSLNVQQGKT
TRBV19,ASSIPGGRANVLT
TRBV6-5,ASSRETGANVLT
TRBV6-5,ASGRGGRDTEAF
TRBV3-1/TRBV3-2,ASSQGSDYEQY
TRBV25-1,ASSYWGGPNTEAF